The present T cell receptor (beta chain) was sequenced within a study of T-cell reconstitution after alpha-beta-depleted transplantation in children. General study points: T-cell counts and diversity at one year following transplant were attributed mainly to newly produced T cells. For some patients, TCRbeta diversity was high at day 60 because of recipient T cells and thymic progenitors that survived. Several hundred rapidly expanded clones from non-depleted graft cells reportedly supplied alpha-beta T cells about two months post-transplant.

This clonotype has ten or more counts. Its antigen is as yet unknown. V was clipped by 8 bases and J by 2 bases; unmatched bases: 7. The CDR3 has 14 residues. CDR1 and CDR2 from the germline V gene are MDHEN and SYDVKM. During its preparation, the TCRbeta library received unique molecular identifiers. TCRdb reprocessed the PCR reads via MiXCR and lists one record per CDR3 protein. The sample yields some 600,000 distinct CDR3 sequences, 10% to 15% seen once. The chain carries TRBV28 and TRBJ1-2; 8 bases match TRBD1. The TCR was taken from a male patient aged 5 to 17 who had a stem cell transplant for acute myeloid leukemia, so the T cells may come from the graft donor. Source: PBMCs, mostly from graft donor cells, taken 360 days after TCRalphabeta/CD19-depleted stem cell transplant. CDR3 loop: CASGLTGVNYGYTF. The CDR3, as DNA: TGTGCCAGCGGCCTGACAGGGGTAAACTATGGCTACACCTTC.